This T cell receptor (beta chain) was identified in a study of cytomegalovirus exposure and HLA in healthy donors. PCR employed 60 Vbeta and 13 Jbeta primers. Sequencing used immunoSEQ multiplex PCR; TCRdb keeps in-frame clones, though not all of them. The table lists around 180,000 clones, around 77% of them singletons, with 2.4% in the top ten. Note on this clone: Its antigen is unidentified.

Study-level results: A missense variant in DCLRE1C was later tied to TCR beta V- and J-gene trimming.

Sequencing was performed on PBMCs. This TCR was sampled from a man in his 60s in good health and CMV-seronegative.

CDR3 DNA sequence: TGTGCCAGCAGGAATTCCCGGGACAGGGTTGTATACGAGCAGTACTTC. It codes for CASRNSRDRVVYEQYF. The gene calls are TRBV2 and TRBJ2-7; TRBD1 agrees at 9 bases. The CDR3 loop spans 16 amino acids. Per germline, CDR1 SNHLY and CDR2 FYNNEI. The ends lost 6 bases at V and 4 bases at J; junction bases unmatched: 13.